This T cell receptor beta chain comes out of a study of technical replicates of blood from a few donors. Germline lookup yields CDR1 SGHDT and CDR2 YYEEEE. The CDR3 extends over 14 amino acids. Trimming stripped 0 bases from V and 1 base from J, with 8 bases between. The protocol was immunoSEQ multiplex PCR, while the TCRdb copy is restricted to in-frame clones and leaves out a portion. The table includes 8,700 or so clones, 75% to 95% detected once. The rearrangement links TRBV5-6 to TRBJ2-7; D is perhaps TRBD2 (5 bases). The receptor comes from a human donor in good health. The specimen sequenced was PBMCs. This CDR3 is CASSLGGSSYEQYF. As DNA, the CDR3 is TGTGCCAGCAGCTTGGGAGGGAGTTCCTACGAGCAGTACTTC.